This TCR beta chain was identified during a study of vaccination effects on CD4 cells after COVID-19. Study as a whole: After the second dose, samples were taken at median day 72.

Germline loops: CDR1 WSHSY, CDR2 SAAADI. Unmatched junction bases numbered 10, after V lost 9 bases and J lost 6 bases. The CDR3 covers 14 residues. Note on this clone: Its antigen is unknown.

The ViraFEST assay expanded antigen-specific CD4+ T cells with viral peptide pools before sequencing. The culture ran for 10 days before CD4+ T cells were isolated. The vaccine given was either BNT162b2 or mRNA-1273, in two doses. All vaccine recipients tested negative for nucleocapsid antibodies and had never contracted SARS-CoV-2 infection. Only in-frame clones appear in the TCRdb table, and some are missing; sequencing was by immunoSEQ multiplex PCR. Of some 30,000 clones listed, roughly 80% are singletons. The rearrangement uses TRBV10-2 and TRBJ2-2; 7 nucleotides line up with TRBD2. The sample here was CD4+ T cells from PBMCs cultured with SARS-CoV-2 spike peptides, taken after COVID-19 vaccination. This sequence originates from a human donor who received a COVID-19 vaccine. Some clones in this sample may be carry-over from other donors' samples. This chain's CDR3 is CASIRGEGSGELFF. CDR3 DNA: TGCGCCAGTATCCGAGGGGAGGGTTCCGGGGAGCTGTTTTTT.